This passage covers 13 T cell receptor beta chains from one sample sequenced in a study of blood T cells in healthy people across ages. A sample-barcoded 5' primer and a J-beta primer mix were used in a second PCR of about 7 to 12 cycles. One entry per CDR3 protein, called by TCRdb with MiXCR from the 5' RACE reads. This sample has about 780,000 distinct CDR3 sequences; roughly 60% occur once, and the top ten carry 28%. The sequencing sample was made of blood. These receptors were taken from a young man in good health.

The CDR3 protein is CASSLVYYEQYF. In nucleotides, the CDR3 is TGTGCCAGCAGTTTAGTCTACTACGAGCAGTACTTC. This chain uses TRBV28 with TRBJ2-7; D remains unclear. From germline, CDR1 is MDHEN and CDR2 SYDVKM. Trimming stripped 2 bases from V and 3 bases from J, with 5 bases between. The CDR3 loop spans 12 amino acids.

The V and J genes are TRBV7-6 and TRBJ1-1; possibly TRBD1 for D (5 bases). V was shortened by 5 bases and J by 3 bases, with 10 bases between the two germline ends. Germline CDR1 SGHVS, CDR2 FNYEAQ. The CDR3 loop spans 13 amino acids. The CDR3 DNA sequence: TGTGCCAGCAGCCGCGGGGGGTACACTGAAGCTTTCTTT. Translating gives CASSRGGYTEAFF.

J is TRBJ1-2 and V is TRBV20-1, with 9 bases that match TRBD1. The CDR3 loop spans 16 amino acids. Germline CDR1 and CDR2: DFQATT and SNEGSKA (reference sequence). The ends lost 0 bases at V and 8 bases at J; junction bases unmatched: 13. CDR3 loop: CSAREQGALAVWGYTF. The CDR3 DNA reads as TGCAGTGCTAGAGAACAGGGGGCCCTAGCCGTATGGGGCTACACCTTC.

The sample holds a few counts of this clonotype. The chain combines TRBV4-2 with TRBJ2-5; maybe TRBD1 (6 bases). The CDR3 is 16 residues long. Germline V gene data show CDR1 as LGHNA and CDR2 as YNFKEQ. V shed 4 bases and J shed 1 base, with 16 bases lying between them. CDR3 bases: TGTGCCAGCAGCCTCAAGGAAAGGACAGTCCAAGAGACCCAGTACTTC. It yields the protein CASSLKERTVQETQYF.

The genes are TRBV2 and TRBJ2-7; 11 positions match TRBD2. Near its end, the DNA agrees better with TRBJ2-5, so the J call may be wrong. The CDR3 totals 16 residues. CDR1 and CDR2 from the germline V gene are SNHLY and FYNNEI. This CDR3 reads CASSPERLAGQETQYF. The CDR3 nucleotides read TGTGCCAGCAGCCCAGAGCGACTAGCGGGGCAGGAGACCCAGTACTTC.

V usage is TRBV6-5 and J usage is TRBJ2-1, with D perhaps given as TRBD1 or TRBD2 (5 bases each). V gave up 6 bases and J gave up 3 bases, with 15 bases separating them. Looked up from germline, CDR1 is MNHEY and CDR2 is SVGAGI. This CDR3 comprises 15 residues. CDR3 bases: TGTGCCAGCAGCCCCACGGGACGGATCTACAATGAGCAGTTCTTC. It specifies CASSPTGRIYNEQFF.

The J gene is TRBJ1-6, the V gene TRBV7-3; D gene ambiguous. V was trimmed by 11 bases and J by 7 bases, leaving 12 bases between them. CDR1 is SGHTA, CDR2 FQGTGA, per germline. CDR3 size: 12 residues. CDR3 in amino acids: CADAGPNSPLHF. The DNA of the CDR3 is TGTGCCGACGCCGGGCCAAATTCACCCCTCCACTTT.

This clonotype was found a few times. The DNA for the CDR3 is TGTGCCAGCAATACAGGACTTTCACCCCTCCACTTT. Translation gives CASNTGLSPLHF. The chain has TRBV12-3 or TRBV12-4 and TRBJ1-6, with a weak D call TRBD1 (5 bases). This CDR3 has 12 amino acids. The V gene lost 7 bases and the J gene lost 9 bases, with 10 bases spanning the gap.

The chain employs TRBV7-2 and TRBJ2-7; a weak D match, TRBD1 (7 bases). V lost 1 base to trimming and J lost 11 bases, with 15 bases between them. This CDR3 region has 13 residues. Germline loops: CDR1 SGHTA, CDR2 FQGNSA. CDR3 sequence: CASSLVHSRGEYF. For the CDR3, the DNA is TGTGCCAGCAGCTTAGTGCATTCCAGGGGGGAGTACTTC.

This clonotype was recorded a few times. The chain combines TRBV28 with TRBJ2-5; 7 nucleotides align to TRBD1. CDR1 is MDHEN, CDR2 SYDVKM, per germline. With V trimmed by 5 bases and J by 5 bases, 8 bases remained unmatched. This CDR3 is 14 amino acids long. Here the CDR3 reads CASSRGGPGETQYF. The CDR3 DNA follows: TGTGCCAGCAGTCGAGGGGGCCCTGGGGAGACCCAGTACTTC.

The chain couples TRBV7-2 to TRBJ2-3, with 11 bases lining up with TRBD2. This CDR3 spans 15 amino acids. CDR1 and CDR2 from the germline V gene are SGHTA and FQGNSA. Losses at the gene ends were 4 bases for V and 6 bases for J; bases not matched to a gene: 6. The CDR3 loop is CASSWTSGLGDTQYF. CDR3 sequence (DNA): TGTGCCAGCAGCTGGACTAGCGGGTTGGGGGATACGCAGTATTTT.

The V call is TRBV29-1, the J call TRBJ1-1, with a possible D match to TRBD1 (6 bases). This CDR3 has 12 residues. CDR1 is SQVTM and CDR2 is ANQGSEA in the germline V gene. Trimming left V 4 bases short and J 5 bases short, with 11 bases between. CDR3 coding DNA: TGCAGCGTTGTACAGGGAGCGACTGAAGCTTTCTTT. This sequence encodes CSVVQGATEAFF. The complete variable domain, with remaining parts taken from reference TRBV29-1 and TRBJ1-1, reads SAVISQKPSRDICQRGTSLTIQCQVDSQVTMMFWYRQQPGQSLTLIATANQGSEATYESGFVIDKFPISRPNLTFSTLTVSNMSPEDSSIYLCSVVQGATEAFFGQGTRLTVV.

This clonotype was observed a handful of times. CDR3 residues: CASSQVRTYEQYF. In nucleotides, the CDR3 is TGTGCCAGCAGCCAAGTTAGAACCTACGAGCAGTACTTC. The V gene is TRBV3-1, the J gene TRBJ2-7; D is undetermined. V was cut by 1 base and J by 2 bases, with 6 bases left in between. This CDR3 has 13 residues. Germline V gene lookup returns CDR1 LGHDT and CDR2 YNNKEL (reference sequence).